This record covers a single T cell receptor (beta chain). The data were taken from a study of T cell responses to AZD1222 COVID-19 vaccine. The germline gives CDR1 SEHNR, CDR2 FQNEAQ (reference sequence). After removal of 5 bases from V and 0 bases from J, the junction contained 3 bases not matched to a gene. The CDR3 is 15 residues long. TCRdb's copy holds only in-frame clones and misses some; the assay was immunoSEQ multiplex PCR. The sample gives roughly 150,000 clones, around 89% of which show up once; around 2.1% is in the top ten. This chain uses TRBV7-9 with TRBJ1-4, with 7 positions matching TRBD1. Sequenced here: peripheral blood, sampled on day 0 of AZD1222 vaccination. This clonotype was obtained from an adult in good health. This chain's CDR3 is CASSPGTATNEKLFF. CDR3 coding DNA: TGTGCCAGCAGCCCCGGGACAGCAACTAATGAAAAACTGTTTTTT.